The 18 T cell receptor beta chains listed next were all sequenced from one sample in a study of blood T cell repertoires in COVID-19. Assay: immunoSEQ multiplex PCR; the TCRdb copy retains only in-frame clones and omits some. The table shows 60,000 to 70,000 clones, with 85% occurring only once. The material sequenced was peripheral blood. These receptors were obtained from a man aged 50 to 59 with acute or convalescent COVID-19.

This rearrangement joins TRBV30 to TRBJ1-2; D possibly corresponds to TRBD1 (5 bases). Germline assignment: CDR1 GTSNPN and CDR2 SVGIG (reference sequence). V lost 2 bases and J lost 5, with 15 bases in between. The CDR3 sequence is 14 residues long. The CDR3 DNA sequence: TGTGCCTGGAGTACGGGGGTCATACGGTATGGCTACACCTTC. It translates to CAWSTGVIRYGYTF.

This chain connects TRBV7-9 to TRBJ2-7, with a weak D call TRBD2 (6 bases). Trimming stripped 4 bases from V and 3 bases from J, with 16 bases between. Germline V CDR1 and CDR2: SEHNR, FQNEAQ (reference sequence). The CDR3 sequence is 15 residues long. CDR3 coding DNA: TGTGCCAGCAGCTACAAGGGCGGGGCCTGCTACGAGCAGTACGTC. Protein: CASSYKGGACYEQYV.

This chain links TRBV15 with TRBJ2-7; a possible D gene is TRBD2 (5 bases). Trimming pared 1 base from V and 1 base from J, leaving 11 bases between. This CDR3 spans 15 amino acids. CDR1 LNHNV and CDR2 YYDKDF come from the germline V gene (reference sequence). The CDR3 bases are TGTGCCACCAGCAGAGTGCCCGAGGGATCCTACGAGCAGTACTTC. This codes for CATSRVPEGSYEQYF.

This sequence joins TRBV9 and TRBJ2-1, with 11 nucleotides matching TRBD2. CDR3 length: 15 amino acids. V lost 3 bases to trimming and J lost 7 bases; unmatched junction nucleotides: 6. Looked up from germline, CDR1 is SGDLS and CDR2 is YYNGEE. The CDR3 is CASSATSGGGNEQFF. The CDR3 DNA follows: TGTGCCAGCAGCGCCACTAGCGGGGGAGGAAATGAGCAGTTCTTC.

The chain combines TRBV2 with TRBJ2-5; 8 bases match TRBD1. The V gene's germline CDR1 is SNHLY and CDR2 FYNNEI. The J segment lost 6 bases and the V segment lost 2 bases, leaving 2 bases of the junction unmatched. The CDR3 has 13 amino acids. The CDR3 DNA is TGTGCCAGCAGTGAAAACAGGGGGAAGACCCAGTACTTC. This encodes CASSENRGKTQYF. The full variable domain, in which reference TRBV2 and TRBJ2-5 provide the parts outside the CDR3, is EPEVTQTPSHQVTQMGQEVILRCVPISNHLYFYWYRQILGQKVEFLVSFYNNEISEKSEIFDDQFSVERPDGSNFTLKIRSTKLEDSAMYFCASSENRGKTQYFGPGTRLLVL.

The chain joins TRBV3-1 (or the pseudogene TRBV3-2) to TRBJ1-2; possibly TRBD1 for D (5 bases). There are 13 residues in the CDR3. The V gene's germline CDR1 is LGHDT and CDR2 YNNKEL (reference sequence). V gave up 1 base and J gave up 8 bases, with 11 bases separating them. The CDR3 region is CASSQARGWGYTF. The CDR3 DNA follows: TGTGCCAGCAGCCAAGCTAGGGGTTGGGGCTACACCTTC.

This rearrangement joins TRBV18 to TRBJ1-2; TRBD1 aligns across 9 bases. Germline CDR1 reads KGHSH; CDR2 reads LQKENI. V shed 6 bases and J 4 bases; nucleotides not matched to a gene: 9. The CDR3 loop spans 15 amino acids. CDR3 region: CASSRREDRGYGYTF. CDR3 coding DNA: TGTGCCAGCTCTCGCCGCGAGGACAGGGGCTATGGCTACACCTTC.

This clone has a single count. This rearrangement joins TRBV9 to TRBJ2-1; 7 nucleotides match TRBD2. The CDR3 totals 16 residues. V trimming: 2 bases; J trimming: 3 bases; junction bases outside the gene matches: 8. CDR1 and CDR2 from the germline V gene are SGDLS and YYNGEE. The CDR3 region is CASSVTSLGNYNEQFF. The CDR3 coding sequence is TGTGCCAGCAGCGTGACTAGCCTTGGAAACTACAATGAGCAGTTCTTC.

The chain has TRBV4-1 and TRBJ2-7, with D possibly TRBD2 on 5 matching bases. This CDR3 has 15 amino acids. CDR1 and CDR2 (germline): MGHRA, YSYEKL. The V end was cut by 0 bases, the J end by 2 bases, with 11 bases between. Written as DNA, the CDR3 is TGCGCCAGCAGCCAAGACCCCCGGGGTGCCTACGAGCAGTACGTC. Protein product: CASSQDPRGAYEQYV.

In this sample, this clone turned up a few times. The chain joins TRBV7-8 to TRBJ2-3; TRBD2 aligns across 7 bases. The CDR3 length is 20 residues. Trimming took 4 bases from V and 1 from J; bases not matched to a gene: 20. Germline CDR1 and CDR2: SGHVS and FQNEAQ. CDR3 in amino acids: CASSSKYGPSGVDGTDTQYF. The CDR3 DNA follows: TGTGCCAGCAGCTCTAAATACGGTCCGAGCGGGGTCGACGGCACAGATACGCAGTATTTT.

V and J are TRBV20-1 and TRBJ2-7, with 12 bases lining up with TRBD2. CDR3 size: 16 residues. Germline V gene lookup returns CDR1 DFQATT and CDR2 SNEGSKA (reference sequence). V lost 3 bases to trimming and J lost 6 bases; unmatched junction nucleotides: 12. The CDR3 bases are TGCAGTGCTAGTCTGGGAGCTAGCGGGGGGGAGCGCGAGCAGTACTTC. Translated: CSASLGASGGEREQYF.

This sequence joins TRBV6-5 and TRBJ1-1, with D perhaps matching TRBD1 (5 bases). Trimming removed 0 bases at V and 3 bases at J, with 11 bases between. The CDR3 covers 15 residues. In germline, CDR1 is MNHEY, CDR2 SVGAGI. The CDR3 reads CASSYSIGGDTEAFF. The CDR3 nucleotides are TGTGCCAGCAGTTACTCAATCGGGGGTGACACTGAAGCTTTCTTT.

This chain uses TRBV19 with TRBJ1-2, with 8 nucleotides matching TRBD1. Germline lookup yields CDR1 LNHDA and CDR2 SQIVND (reference sequence). The V gene end was trimmed by 11 bases and the J gene end by 4 bases; junction bases not matched to a gene: 6. The CDR3 has 12 residues. The CDR3 spells CASRGQGYGYTF. The CDR3 DNA reads TGTGCCTCCAGGGGGCAGGGCTATGGCTACACCTTC.

This clone was counted a few times. This chain uses TRBV7-3 with TRBJ2-6; TRBD1 might be the D (5 bases). Trimming took off 3 bases at V and 0 bases at J, with 12 bases between the two ends. This CDR3 has 17 residues. Germline V gives CDR1 SGHTA, CDR2 FQGTGA. CDR3 DNA sequence: TGTGCCAGCAGCTTTCAGGGCAGGGACTCTGGGGCCAACGTCCTGACTTTC. Encoded protein: CASSFQGRDSGANVLTF.

V is TRBV7-8 and J is TRBJ2-7, with D hard to call. CDR1 is SGHVS and CDR2 is FQNEAQ in the germline V gene. V was shortened by 3 bases and J by 0 bases, with 9 bases between the two germline ends. CDR3 length equals 14 residues. CDR3: CASSLWSSSYEQYV. CDR3 bases: TGTGCCAGCAGCTTGTGGTCCAGCTCCTACGAGCAGTACGTC.

The chain has TRBV5-1 and TRBJ1-4; TRBD1 aligns across 7 bases. V dropped 4 bases and J dropped 7; count of bases not matched to a gene: 7. Germline V gene data show CDR1 as SGHRS and CDR2 as YFSETQ. This CDR3 has 14 residues. The CDR3 nucleotides are TGCGCCAGCAGCCCCGACAGGGTGGGTGAAAAACTGTTTTTT. Translated, it gives CASSPDRVGEKLFF.

The rearrangement uses TRBV19 and TRBJ2-3; 10 nucleotides agree with TRBD2. The V gene end was trimmed by 6 bases and the J gene end by 3 bases; junction bases not matched to a gene: 3. The CDR3 is 14 amino acids. Germline V gene data show CDR1 as LNHDA and CDR2 as SQIVND (reference sequence). CDR3 region: CASSPGLATDTQYF. The CDR3 DNA is TGTGCCAGTAGCCCGGGACTAGCGACAGATACGCAGTATTTT.

This sequence joins TRBV7-2 and TRBJ1-4; TRBD1 matches at 9 bases. V lost 5 bases to trimming and J lost 10 bases; unmatched junction nucleotides: 11. Germline CDR1 is SGHTA and CDR2 is FQGNSA. CDR3 size: 15 residues. The CDR3 protein is CASSLMTGGRGKLFF. The CDR3 DNA sequence: TGTGCCAGCAGCCTTATGACAGGGGGTCGGGGAAAACTGTTTTTT.